A selection of T cell receptor beta chains follows, all from one sample in a study of T cell changes during pregnancy in multiple sclerosis. Only in-frame clones appear in the TCRdb table, and some are missing; sequencing was by immunoSEQ multiplex PCR. The data show about 40,000 clones, roughly nine tenths seen once. Material: CD4+ T cells from peripheral blood mononuclear cells, obtained before pregnancy. The source is a female donor with multiple sclerosis, enrolled in a pregnancy study. The CDR3 runs from the conserved cysteine through the conserved F or W. D genes are given only for firm matches. A row's size may be missing; if present it is once, few, many or a size class.

J: TRBJ2-7; size: NA; D: NA; V: TRBV6-6; DNA: TGTGCCAGCAGTCCAAACTCGGTGGAGCAGTACTTC; CDR3: CASSPNSVEQYF
J: TRBJ1-1; size: NA; D: NA; V: TRBV2; DNA: TGTGCCAGCAGTGACAGGTCCACCCAGAACACTGAAGCTTTCTTT; CDR3: CASSDRSTQNTEAFF
J: TRBJ1-1; size: NA; D: TRBD1; V: TRBV18; DNA: TGTGCCAGCTCACCTTTACCGGGACAGGGAACGGGTGAAGCTTTCTTT; CDR3: CASSPLPGQGTGEAFF
J: TRBJ1-2; size: NA; D: NA; V: TRBV14; DNA: TGTGCCAGCAGCCAAGTCGGACATGGCTATGGCTACACCTTC; CDR3: CASSQVGHGYGYTF
J: TRBJ2-2; size: NA; D: NA; V: TRBV27; DNA: TGTGCCAGCAGTTTAGGGGCAGGGGCATCGAACACCGGGGAGCTGTTTTTT; CDR3: CASSLGAGASNTGELFF
J: TRBJ2-5; size: NA; D: TRBD2; V: TRBV5-4; DNA: TGTGCCAGCACTGGCGGGGGGGCACGAGAGACCCAGTACTTC; CDR3: CASTGGGARETQYF
J: TRBJ1-4; size: NA; D: NA; V: TRBV9; DNA: TGTGCCAGCAGCGCGAACAGGGACCGTAATGAAAAACTGTTTTTT; CDR3: CASSANRDRNEKLFF
J: TRBJ2-4; size: NA; D: NA; V: TRBV10-3; DNA: TGTGCCATCAGTGAGAATGAGAGAGACATTCAGTACTTC; CDR3: CAISENERDIQYF
J: TRBJ2-5; size: once; D: NA; V: TRBV9; DNA: TGTGCCAGCAGCGTAAGGGGGATACCATCGACCCAGTACTTC; CDR3: CASSVRGIPSTQYF
J: TRBJ1-6; size: once; D: TRBD1; V: TRBV30; DNA: TGTGCCTGGCGACTCCGGGACAGGGATAATTCACCCCTCCACTTT; CDR3: CAWRLRDRDNSPLHF
J: TRBJ2-7; size: NA; D: NA; V: TRBV7-9; DNA: TGTGCCAGCAGGCCCCGGGGGTCGAACTACGAGCAGTACTTC; CDR3: CASRPRGSNYEQYF
J: TRBJ1-5; size: NA; D: NA; V: TRBV25-1; DNA: TGTGCCAGCAGCCCCGCGGGCAATCAGCCCCAGCATTTT; CDR3: CASSPAGNQPQHF
J: TRBJ1-6; size: NA; D: NA; V: TRBV7-2; DNA: TGTGCCAGCAGACATCGACAGTTTTATAATTCACCCCTCCACTTT; CDR3: CASRHRQFYNSPLHF
J: TRBJ2-1; size: NA; D: NA; V: TRBV4-2; DNA: TGTGCCAGCAGCCAAGGGCTCCTAGTCGATGAGCAGTTCTTC; CDR3: CASSQGLLVDEQFF
J: TRBJ2-1; size: NA; D: NA; V: TRBV4-3; DNA: TGCGCCAGCAGCCGCGTAACGGGGGAGGCATACAATGAGCAGTTCTTC; CDR3: CASSRVTGEAYNEQFF
J: TRBJ2-1; size: NA; D: TRBD2; V: TRBV7-2; DNA: TGTGCCAGCAGCTTACAGCTAGCGGGGGGCCCTCGGTACAATGAGCAGTTCTTC; CDR3: CASSLQLAGGPRYNEQFF
J: TRBJ2-6; size: NA; D: TRBD1; V: TRBV6-4; DNA: TGTGCCAGCAGTGACTCCAGACAGGGAAAGTCTGGGGCCAACGTCCTGACTTTC; CDR3: CASSDSRQGKSGANVLTF
J: TRBJ1-5; size: NA; D: TRBD1; V: TRBV7-2; DNA: TGTGCCAGCAGCCCAGACAGGGTAGGCCAGCCCCAGCATTTT; CDR3: CASSPDRVGQPQHF
J: TRBJ2-2; size: NA; D: NA; V: TRBV7-2; DNA: TGTGCCAGCAGCTTGGGCAGGGTGAACACCGGGGAGCTGTTTTTT; CDR3: CASSLGRVNTGELFF
J: TRBJ2-5; size: NA; D: NA; V: TRBV18; DNA: TGTGCCAGCCTGCCGGGGATCCAAGAGACCCAGTACTTC; CDR3: CASLPGIQETQYF
J: TRBJ2-5; size: NA; D: TRBD2; V: TRBV4-3; DNA: TGCGCCAGCAGCCAAGCGGGGGGATCGGGGCAAGAGACCCAGTACTTC; CDR3: CASSQAGGSGQETQYF
J: TRBJ1-2; size: NA; D: NA; V: TRBV7-3; DNA: TGTGCCAGCAGCCTAGGGGGAAGGGAGGGCTACACCTTC; CDR3: CASSLGGREGYTF
J: TRBJ2-5; size: once; D: TRBD2; V: TRBV7-3; DNA: TGTGCCAGCAGCCTTCTGGGACTAGCGGGGGGAAGGGAGACCCAGTACTTC; CDR3: CASSLLGLAGGRETQYF
J: TRBJ2-5; size: NA; D: NA; V: TRBV7-7; DNA: TGTGCCAGCAGCTTGAGCGGCCCCCAAGAGACCCAGTACTTC; CDR3: CASSLSGPQETQYF
J: TRBJ1-2; size: NA; D: TRBD1; V: TRBV6-6; DNA: TGTGCCAGCGCCCGCGGACAGGGCTACTATGGCTACACCTTC; CDR3: CASARGQGYYGYTF
J: TRBJ2-3; size: NA; D: TRBD2; V: TRBV5-4; DNA: TGTGCCAGCTCCAGAGGCGGGGGGGGCAGCACAGATACGCAGTATTTT; CDR3: CASSRGGGGSTDTQYF
J: TRBJ2-7; size: NA; D: NA; V: TRBV6-5; DNA: TGTGCCAGCAAGTCCTTAGGGGTTACCTACGAGCAGTACTTC; CDR3: CASKSLGVTYEQYF
J: TRBJ1-1; size: NA; D: NA; V: TRBV27; DNA: TGTGCCAGCAGTTTAAACGGGTGTACTGAAGCTTTCTTT; CDR3: CASSLNGCTEAFF
J: TRBJ2-5; size: NA; D: TRBD1; V: TRBV27; DNA: TGTGCCAGCAGTCCCAACGGACAGGGCCAGATAGAGACCCAGTACTTC; CDR3: CASSPNGQGQIETQYF